This TCR beta chain appears in the sequencing data of a study of blood T cells in healthy people across ages. Study findings and constraints: With age, beta diversity per million T cells declined roughly linearly, significantly by approximately 40.

A second PCR, run for roughly 7 to 12 cycles, used a sample-barcoded 5' primer plus a J-beta primer mix. From the 5' RACE reads, TCRdb called clonotypes with MiXCR, one entry per CDR3 protein. Here the sample spans hundreds of thousands of distinct CDR3 sequences, around 45% being singletons. Germline V gene data show CDR1 as DFQATT and CDR2 as SNEGSKA (reference sequence). The ends were cut back, 5 bases at V and 0 bases at J, with 8 bases in the middle. The CDR3 loop spans 12 amino acids. A word on this clonotype: Its antigen is not known.

Material: blood. The J gene is TRBJ2-7, the V gene TRBV20-1, with D uncertain. The sequence came from a man between 60 and 75 years old in good health. The CDR3 region is CSAFLGSYEQYF. The CDR3 nucleotides read TGCAGTGCTTTCCTAGGCTCCTACGAGCAGTACTTC.